Listed below are T cell receptor beta chains from one sample, sequenced in a study of T cells in Graves' hyperthyroidism and ophthalmopathy. TCRdb processed the multiplex PCR reads anew with MiXCR; each CDR3 protein has one entry. The sample lists about 400,000 distinct CDR3 sequences, around 14% seen once, with less than 35% in the top ten. Sequencing was done on a sample of blood. These receptor sequences come from a woman aged 25 to 39 with Graves' hyperthyroidism. Both conserved end residues are part of each CDR3. Fields, in order: V gene, D gene, clone size, J gene, CDR3 protein, CDR3 DNA. D genes are given only for firm matches. Only part of the rows carry a size: once, few, many, or a class if the clone is expanded.

>TRBV28|-|few|TRBJ2-1
CASSSLSTSSYNEQFF
TGTGCCAGCAGTTCCCTATCGACGAGCTCCTACAATGAGCAGTTCTTC
>TRBV2|TRBD1|-|TRBJ1-3
CASSEARGQVDSGNTIYF
TGTGCCAGCAGTGAAGCGAGGGGACAGGTCGACTCTGGAAACACCATATATTTT
>TRBV28|TRBD2|many|TRBJ2-1
CASPRGLAGARHNNEQFF
TGTGCCAGCCCCCGGGGACTAGCGGGGGCCCGACACAACAATGAGCAGTTCTTC
>TRBV10-2|-|-|TRBJ2-7
CASSENPAGAHSYEQYF
TGCGCCAGCAGTGAGAATCCCGCAGGGGCCCACTCCTACGAGCAGTACTTC
>TRBV7-2|-|many|TRBJ2-6
CASSLDRNSGANVLTF
TGTGCCAGCAGCTTAGACAGAAACTCTGGGGCCAACGTCCTGACTTTC
>TRBV15|-|-|TRBJ1-2
CATSRDRAGYGYTF
TGTGCCACCAGCAGAGACAGGGCTGGGTATGGCTACACCTTC
>TRBV24-1|-|-|TRBJ1-5
CVTSDSRAEQPQHF
TGTGTCACCAGTGATTCGAGGGCGGAGCAGCCCCAGCATTTT
>TRBV12-3/TRBV12-4|-|many|TRBJ1-6
CASRGGYSPLHF
TGTGCCAGCAGGGGGGGTTACTCACCCCTCCACTTT
>TRBV20-1|-|many|TRBJ2-7
CSASGYNYEQYF
TGCAGTGCTAGCGGGTATAACTACGAGCAGTACTTC
>TRBV27|TRBD1|-|TRBJ1-6
CASSFDRGLSSYNSPLHF
TGTGCCAGCAGTTTCGACAGGGGGTTAAGCTCCTATAATTCACCCCTCCACTTT
>TRBV28|-|many|TRBJ2-5
CASSLTGMGTQYF
TGTGCCAGCAGTTTAACAGGGATGGGGACCCAGTACTTC
>TRBV28|-|many|TRBJ2-5
CASSDSQETQYF
TGTGCCAGCAGCGACTCCCAAGAGACCCAGTACTTC
>TRBV10-3|-|many|TRBJ2-1
CAIAGSDNEQFF
TGTGCCATCGCAGGGTCGGACAATGAGCAGTTCTTC
>TRBV3-1|-|many|TRBJ2-3
CASSQVTNTQYF
TGTGCCAGCAGCCAAGTTACGAATACGCAGTATTTT
>TRBV6-1|-|-|TRBJ2-3
CASSWTETDTQYF
TGTGCCAGCAGCTGGACAGAGACAGATACGCAGTATTTT
>TRBV3-1|TRBD1|many|TRBJ1-1
CASSRGQGNTEAFF
TGCGCCAGCAGCAGGGGACAGGGGAACACTGAAGCTTTCTTT
>TRBV20-1|-|-|TRBJ2-1
CSARTPPGNEQFF
TGCAGTGCTAGAACTCCCCCCGGGAATGAGCAGTTCTTC
>TRBV20-1|-|many|TRBJ2-3
CSAREGVAVYFTDTQYF
TGCAGTGCTAGAGAGGGCGTAGCCGTCTACTTCACAGATACGCAGTATTTT
>TRBV6-4|-|few|TRBJ1-2
CATQPGANYSYTF
TGTGCCACTCAGCCCGGGGCTAACTATAGCTACACCTTC
>TRBV28|-|few|TRBJ2-1
CAVGGYNEQFF
TGTGCCGTGGGCGGATACAATGAGCAGTTCTTC
>TRBV7-9|-|-|TRBJ1-6
CASSANGPDSPLHF
TGTGCCAGCAGCGCTAATGGGCCGGATTCACCCCTCCACTTT
>TRBV12-5|TRBD1|few|TRBJ1-2
CASGLAGTGGGYTF
TGTGCTAGTGGACTCGCAGGGACAGGGGGGGGCTACACCTTC
>TRBV7-9|-|few|TRBJ1-1
CASTWGVNTEAFF
TGTGCCAGCACCTGGGGGGTCAACACTGAAGCTTTCTTT
>TRBV5-5|-|few|TRBJ2-7
CASSLTGTPYEQYF
TGTGCCAGCAGCTTGACCGGGACACCATACGAGCAGTACTTC
>TRBV18|TRBD1|few|TRBJ2-7
CASSADRGNEQYF
TGTGCCAGCTCGGCGGACAGGGGCAACGAGCAGTACTTC
>TRBV10-3|TRBD1|many|TRBJ1-1
CAISKQGRHTEAFF
TGTGCCATCAGTAAACAGGGGCGCCACACTGAAGCTTTCTTT
>TRBV15|TRBD1|few|TRBJ2-7
CATSRDRGTYEQYF
TGTGCCACCAGCAGGGACAGGGGAACCTACGAGCAGTACTTC
>TRBV20-1|TRBD2|few|TRBJ2-1
CSARDAVLAGVGEQFF
TGCAGTGCTAGAGATGCGGTTTTAGCGGGAGTAGGTGAGCAGTTCTTC
>TRBV6-1|TRBD2|few|TRBJ2-5
CASRPGLAGSPETQYF
TGTGCCAGCAGACCCGGACTAGCGGGCTCCCCAGAGACCCAGTACTTC
>TRBV6-1|TRBD2|-|TRBJ2-3
CASSDIAGGDETQYF
TGTGCCAGCAGTGATATAGCGGGAGGTGACGAAACGCAGTATTTT
>TRBV18|-|few|TRBJ1-2
CASSPSSGGDCGYTF
TGTGCCAGCTCACCATCGTCGGGGGGCGACTGTGGCTACACCTTC